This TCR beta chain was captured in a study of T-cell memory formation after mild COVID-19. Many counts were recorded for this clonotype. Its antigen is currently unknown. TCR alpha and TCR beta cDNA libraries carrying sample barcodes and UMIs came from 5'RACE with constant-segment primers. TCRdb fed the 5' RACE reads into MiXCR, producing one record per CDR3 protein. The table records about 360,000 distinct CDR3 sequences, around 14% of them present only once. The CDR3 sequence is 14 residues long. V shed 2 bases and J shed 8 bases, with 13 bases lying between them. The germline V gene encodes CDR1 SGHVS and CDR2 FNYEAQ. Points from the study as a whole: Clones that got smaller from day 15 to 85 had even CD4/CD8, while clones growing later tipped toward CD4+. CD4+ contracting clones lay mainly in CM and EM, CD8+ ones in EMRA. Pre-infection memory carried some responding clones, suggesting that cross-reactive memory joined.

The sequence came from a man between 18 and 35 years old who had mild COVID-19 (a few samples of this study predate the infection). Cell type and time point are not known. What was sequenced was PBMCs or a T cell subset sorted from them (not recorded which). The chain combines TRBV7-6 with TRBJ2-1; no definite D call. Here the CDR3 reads CASSLYWGDDEQFF. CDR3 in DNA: TGTGCCAGCAGCTTATACTGGGGTGACGATGAGCAGTTCTTC.